Presented here are 2 T cell receptor beta chains from one specimen sequenced in a study of blood T cell repertoires in COVID-19. Some clones are missing from TCRdb's copy, which holds only in-frame ones; the method was immunoSEQ multiplex PCR. The sample consists of more than 95,000 clones, roughly 80% of them appearing once. Sample: peripheral blood. Source of these receptors: a man older than 75 with COVID-19, enrolled during active disease.

This clone has just a few counts. The CDR3 sequence is CASSTRRSGAYNEQFF. The CDR3 DNA sequence: TGTGCCAGCAGTACCCGTAGGTCCGGGGCCTACAATGAGCAGTTCTTC. J is TRBJ2-1 and V is TRBV6-6, with D perhaps matching TRBD2 (5 bases). Deletions cut 5 bases from V and 2 bases from J, with 16 bases between. This CDR3 comprises 16 residues. Germline CDR1 MNHNY, CDR2 SVGAGI (reference sequence).

V and J are TRBV19 and TRBJ2-3; 7 bases are shared with TRBD2. The CDR3 consists of 16 residues. Per germline, CDR1 LNHDA and CDR2 SQIVND (reference sequence). V lost 5 bases, J lost 0 bases, and 8 bases stayed unmatched. CDR3 in DNA: TGTGCCAGTAGTGGACCGGGACTACCTAGCACAGATACGCAGTATTTT. Translated: CASSGPGLPSTDTQYF.